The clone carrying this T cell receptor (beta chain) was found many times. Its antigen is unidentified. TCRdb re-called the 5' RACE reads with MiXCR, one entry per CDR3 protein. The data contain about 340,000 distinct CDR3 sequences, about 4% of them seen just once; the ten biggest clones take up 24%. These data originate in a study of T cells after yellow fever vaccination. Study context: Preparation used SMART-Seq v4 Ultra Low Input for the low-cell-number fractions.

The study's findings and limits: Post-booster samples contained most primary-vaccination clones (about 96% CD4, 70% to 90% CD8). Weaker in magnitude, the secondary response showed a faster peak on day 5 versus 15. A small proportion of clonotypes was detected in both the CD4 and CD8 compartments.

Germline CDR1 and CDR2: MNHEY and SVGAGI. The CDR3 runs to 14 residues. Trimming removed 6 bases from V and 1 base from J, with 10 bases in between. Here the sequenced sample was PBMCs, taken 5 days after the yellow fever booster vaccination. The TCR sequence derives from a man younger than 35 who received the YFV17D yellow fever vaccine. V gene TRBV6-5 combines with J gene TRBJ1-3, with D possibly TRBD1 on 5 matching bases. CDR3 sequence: CASSSGWSGNTIYF. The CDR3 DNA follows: TGTGCCAGCAGCTCAGGGTGGTCTGGAAACACCATATATTTT.